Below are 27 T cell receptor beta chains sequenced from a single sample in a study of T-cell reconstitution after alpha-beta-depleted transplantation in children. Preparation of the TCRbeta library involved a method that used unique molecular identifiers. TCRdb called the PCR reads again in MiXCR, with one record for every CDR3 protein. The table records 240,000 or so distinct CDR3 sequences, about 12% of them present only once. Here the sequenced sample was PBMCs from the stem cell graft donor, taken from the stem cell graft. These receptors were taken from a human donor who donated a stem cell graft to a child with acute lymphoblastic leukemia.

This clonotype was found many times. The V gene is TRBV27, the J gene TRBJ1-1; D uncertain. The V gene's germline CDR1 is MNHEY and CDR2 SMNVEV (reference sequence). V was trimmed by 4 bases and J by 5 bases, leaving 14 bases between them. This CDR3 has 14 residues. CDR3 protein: CASSYRDAGTEAFF. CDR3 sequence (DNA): TGTGCCAGCAGTTACCGGGATGCCGGGACTGAAGCTTTCTTT.

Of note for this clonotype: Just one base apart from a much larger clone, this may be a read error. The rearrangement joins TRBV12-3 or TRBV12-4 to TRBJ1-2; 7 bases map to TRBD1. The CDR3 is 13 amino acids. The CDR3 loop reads CASSLGQGDGFTF. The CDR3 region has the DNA TGTGCCAGCAGTTTAGGACAGGGCGATGGCTTCACCTTC.

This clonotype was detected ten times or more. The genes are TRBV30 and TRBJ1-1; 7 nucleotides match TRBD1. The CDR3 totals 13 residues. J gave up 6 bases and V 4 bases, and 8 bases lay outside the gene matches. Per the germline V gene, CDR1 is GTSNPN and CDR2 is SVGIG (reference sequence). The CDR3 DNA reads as TGTGCCTGGAATAAAGGGGGCAATGCTGAAGCTTTCTTT. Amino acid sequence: CAWNKGGNAEAFF.

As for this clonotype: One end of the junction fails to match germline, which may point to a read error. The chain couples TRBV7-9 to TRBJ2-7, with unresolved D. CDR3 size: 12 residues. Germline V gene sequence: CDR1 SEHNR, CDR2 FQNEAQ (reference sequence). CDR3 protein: CAGSSGSYEQYF. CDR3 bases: TGTGCCGGCAGCTCAGGCTCCTACGAGCAGTACTTC.

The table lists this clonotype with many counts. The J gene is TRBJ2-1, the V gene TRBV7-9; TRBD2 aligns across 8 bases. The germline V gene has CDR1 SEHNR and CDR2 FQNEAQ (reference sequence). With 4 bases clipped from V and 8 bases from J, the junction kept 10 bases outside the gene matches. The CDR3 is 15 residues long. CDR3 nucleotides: TGTGCCAGCAGCTCGGCGGGGGGAAGGAGGGATGAGCAGTTCTTC. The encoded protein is CASSSAGGRRDEQFF.

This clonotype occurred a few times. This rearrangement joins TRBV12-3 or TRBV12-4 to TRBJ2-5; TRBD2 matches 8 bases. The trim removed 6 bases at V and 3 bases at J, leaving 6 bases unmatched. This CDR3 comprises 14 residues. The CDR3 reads CASRYGTSEETQYF. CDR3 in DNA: TGTGCCAGCAGGTACGGGACTAGTGAAGAGACCCAGTACTTC.

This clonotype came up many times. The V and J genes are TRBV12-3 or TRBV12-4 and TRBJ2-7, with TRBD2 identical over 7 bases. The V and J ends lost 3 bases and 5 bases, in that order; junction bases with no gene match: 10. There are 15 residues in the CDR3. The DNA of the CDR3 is TGTGCCAGCAGTTTTCGGGCGGGAGTGGTCCACGAGCAGTACTTC. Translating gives CASSFRAGVVHEQYF.

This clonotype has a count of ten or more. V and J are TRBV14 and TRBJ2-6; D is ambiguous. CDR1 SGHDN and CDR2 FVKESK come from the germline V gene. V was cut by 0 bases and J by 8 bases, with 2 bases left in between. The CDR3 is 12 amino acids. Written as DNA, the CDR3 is TGTGCCAGCAGCCAAGAGTCCAACGTCCTGACTTTC. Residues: CASSQESNVLTF. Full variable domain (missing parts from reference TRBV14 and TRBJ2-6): EAGVTQFPSHSVIEKGQTVTLRCDPISGHDNLYWYRRVMGKEIKFLLHFVKESKQDESGMPNNRFLAERTGGTYSTLKVQPAELEDSGVYFCASSQESNVLTFGAGSRLTVL.

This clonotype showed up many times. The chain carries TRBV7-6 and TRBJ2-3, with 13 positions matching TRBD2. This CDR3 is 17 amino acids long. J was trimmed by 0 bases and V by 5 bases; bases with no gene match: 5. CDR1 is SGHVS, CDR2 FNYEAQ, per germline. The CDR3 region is CASSKGTSGISTDTQYF. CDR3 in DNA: TGTGCCAGCAGCAAGGGGACTAGCGGGATAAGCACAGATACGCAGTATTTT.

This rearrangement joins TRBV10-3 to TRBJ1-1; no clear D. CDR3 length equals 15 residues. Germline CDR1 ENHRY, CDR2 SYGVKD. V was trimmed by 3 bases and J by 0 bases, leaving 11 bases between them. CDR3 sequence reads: CAISERRTMNTEAFF. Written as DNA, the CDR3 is TGTGCCATCAGTGAAAGGCGGACCATGAACACTGAAGCTTTCTTT.

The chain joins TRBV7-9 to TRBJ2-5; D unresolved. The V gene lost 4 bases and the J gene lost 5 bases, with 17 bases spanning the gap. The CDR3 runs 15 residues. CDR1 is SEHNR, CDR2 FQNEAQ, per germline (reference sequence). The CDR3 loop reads CASSSELSYGETQYF. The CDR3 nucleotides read TGTGCCAGCAGCTCGGAACTCTCATACGGGGAGACCCAGTACTTC. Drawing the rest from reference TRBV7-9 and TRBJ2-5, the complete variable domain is DTGVSQNPRHKITKRGQNVTFRCDPISEHNRLYWYRQTLGQGPEFLTYFQNEAQLEKSRLLSDRFSAERPKGSFSTLEIQRTEQGDSAMYLCASSSELSYGETQYFGPGTRLLVL.

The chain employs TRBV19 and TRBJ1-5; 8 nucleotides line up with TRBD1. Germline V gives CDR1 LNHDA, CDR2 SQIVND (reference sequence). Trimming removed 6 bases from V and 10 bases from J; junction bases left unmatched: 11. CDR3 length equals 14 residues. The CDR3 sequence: CASSLGQGVLPQHF. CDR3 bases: TGTGCCAGTAGCCTTGGACAGGGAGTTTTACCCCAGCATTTT. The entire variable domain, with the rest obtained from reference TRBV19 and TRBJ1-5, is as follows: DGGITQSPKYLFRKEGQNVTLSCEQNLNHDAMYWYRQDPGQGLRLIYYSQIVNDFQKGDIAEGYSVSREKKESFPLTVTSAQKNPTAFYLCASSLGQGVLPQHFGDGTRLSIL.

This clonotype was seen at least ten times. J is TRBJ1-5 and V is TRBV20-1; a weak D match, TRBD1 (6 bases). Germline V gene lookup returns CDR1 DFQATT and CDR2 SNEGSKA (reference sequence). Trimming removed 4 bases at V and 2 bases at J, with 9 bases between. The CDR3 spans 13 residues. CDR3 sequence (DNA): TGCAGTGCTACATACAGGGGCAATCAGCCCCAGCATTTT. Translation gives CSATYRGNQPQHF.

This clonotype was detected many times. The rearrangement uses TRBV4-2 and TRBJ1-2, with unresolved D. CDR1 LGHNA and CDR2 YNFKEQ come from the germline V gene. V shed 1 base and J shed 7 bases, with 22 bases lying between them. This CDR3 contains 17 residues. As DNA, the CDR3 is TGTGCCAGCAGCCAAGTCGGTCGGAACTCTCGAAGCCCTGGCTACACCTTC. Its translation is CASSQVGRNSRSPGYTF.

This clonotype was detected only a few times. DNA of the CDR3: TGTGCCAGCAGCTTAGGGACAGCTTTCGGGGCCAACGTCCTGACTTTC. This encodes CASSLGTAFGANVLTF. J is TRBJ2-6 and V is TRBV7-6; D is possibly TRBD1 (6 bases). Trimming removed 1 base at V and 4 bases at J, with 11 bases between. Germline V gene data show CDR1 as SGHVS and CDR2 as FNYEAQ. The CDR3 extends over 16 amino acids.

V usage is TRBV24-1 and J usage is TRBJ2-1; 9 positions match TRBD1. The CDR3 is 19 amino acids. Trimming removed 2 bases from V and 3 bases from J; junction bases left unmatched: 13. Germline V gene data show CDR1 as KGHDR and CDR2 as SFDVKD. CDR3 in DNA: TGTGCCACCAGTGATTCCCGGGACAGGGTTTCGCGGATCTACAATGAGCAGTTCTTC. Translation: CATSDSRDRVSRIYNEQFF.

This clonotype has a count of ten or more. CDR3: CASSHDSSPLHF. CDR3 nucleotides: TGTGCCAGCAGCCATGACTCTTCACCCCTCCACTTT. The rearrangement joins TRBV7-9 to TRBJ1-6; the D is unclear. Trimming stripped 5 bases from V and 9 bases from J, with 8 bases between. Per the germline V gene, CDR1 is SEHNR and CDR2 is FQNEAQ (reference sequence). The CDR3 has 12 residues.

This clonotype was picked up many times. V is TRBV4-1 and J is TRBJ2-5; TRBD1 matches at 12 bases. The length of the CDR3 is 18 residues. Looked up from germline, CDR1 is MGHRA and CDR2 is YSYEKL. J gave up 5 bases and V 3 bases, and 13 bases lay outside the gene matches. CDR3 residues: CASSQLRSGTGGHETQYF. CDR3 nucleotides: TGCGCCAGCAGCCAGCTACGCTCCGGGACAGGGGGCCACGAGACCCAGTACTTC.

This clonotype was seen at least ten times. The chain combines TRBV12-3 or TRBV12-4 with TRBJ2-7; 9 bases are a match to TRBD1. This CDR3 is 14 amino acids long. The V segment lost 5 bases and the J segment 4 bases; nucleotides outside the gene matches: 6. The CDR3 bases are TGTGCCAGCAGTCTACAGGGGGCTTATTACGAGCAGTACTTC. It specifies CASSLQGAYYEQYF.

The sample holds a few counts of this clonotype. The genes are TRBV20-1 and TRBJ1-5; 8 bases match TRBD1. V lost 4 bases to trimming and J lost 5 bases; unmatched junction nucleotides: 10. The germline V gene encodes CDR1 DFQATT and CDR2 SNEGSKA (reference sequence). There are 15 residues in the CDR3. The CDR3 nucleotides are TGCAGTGCTACTCCCGCCGACAGGGGCTATCAGCCCCAGCATTTT. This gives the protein CSATPADRGYQPQHF.

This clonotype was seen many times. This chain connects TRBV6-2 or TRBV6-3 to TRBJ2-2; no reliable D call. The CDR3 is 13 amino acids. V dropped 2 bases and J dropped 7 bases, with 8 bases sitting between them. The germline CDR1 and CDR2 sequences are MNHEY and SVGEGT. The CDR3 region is CASSYREVGELFF. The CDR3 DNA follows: TGTGCCAGCAGTTACCGAGAGGTCGGGGAGCTGTTTTTT.

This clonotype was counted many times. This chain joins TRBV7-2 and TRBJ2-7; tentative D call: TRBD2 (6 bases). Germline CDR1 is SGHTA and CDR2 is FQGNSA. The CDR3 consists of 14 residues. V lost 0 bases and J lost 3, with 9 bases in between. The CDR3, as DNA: TGTGCCAGCAGCTTAGCGGGGGGTGACTACGAGCAGTACTTC. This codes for CASSLAGGDYEQYF.

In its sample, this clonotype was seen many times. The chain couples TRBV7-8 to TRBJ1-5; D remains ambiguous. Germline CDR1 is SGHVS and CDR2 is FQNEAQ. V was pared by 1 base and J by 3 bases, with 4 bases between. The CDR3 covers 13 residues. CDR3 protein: CASSLGINQPQHF. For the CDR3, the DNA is TGTGCCAGCAGCTTAGGGATCAATCAGCCCCAGCATTTT.

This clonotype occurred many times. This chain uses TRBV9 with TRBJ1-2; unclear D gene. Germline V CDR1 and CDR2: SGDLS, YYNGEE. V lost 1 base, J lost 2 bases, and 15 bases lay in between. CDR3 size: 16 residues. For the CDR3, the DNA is TGTGCCAGCAGCGTATCCCTTCTCTCAGGCAACTATGGCTACACCTTC. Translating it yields CASSVSLLSGNYGYTF.

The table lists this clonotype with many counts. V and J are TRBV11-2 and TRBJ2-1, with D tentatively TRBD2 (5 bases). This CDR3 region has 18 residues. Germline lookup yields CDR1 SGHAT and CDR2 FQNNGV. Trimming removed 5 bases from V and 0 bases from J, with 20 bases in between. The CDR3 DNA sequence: TGTGCCAGCAGCCCACTAGGACCAGCCACCCTCTCCTACAATGAGCAGTTCTTC. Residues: CASSPLGPATLSYNEQFF.

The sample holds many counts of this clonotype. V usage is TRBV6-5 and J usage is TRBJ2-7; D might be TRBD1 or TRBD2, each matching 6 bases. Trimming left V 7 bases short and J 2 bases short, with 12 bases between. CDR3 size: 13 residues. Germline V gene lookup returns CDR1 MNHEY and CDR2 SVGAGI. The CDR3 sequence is CASIGGGTYEQYF. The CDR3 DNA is TGTGCCAGCATAGGAGGGGGTACCTACGAGCAGTACTTC.

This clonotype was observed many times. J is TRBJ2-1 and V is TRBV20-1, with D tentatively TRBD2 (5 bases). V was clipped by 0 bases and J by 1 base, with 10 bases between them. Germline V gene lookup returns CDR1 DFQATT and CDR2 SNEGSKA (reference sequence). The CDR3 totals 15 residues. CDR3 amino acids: CSARDPAVSYNEQFF. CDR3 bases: TGCAGTGCTAGAGATCCAGCGGTTTCCTACAATGAGCAGTTCTTC.